Presented here are 21 T cell receptor beta chains from one specimen sequenced in a study of blood T cell repertoires in COVID-19. Assay: immunoSEQ multiplex PCR; the TCRdb copy retains only in-frame clones and omits some. The table lists fewer than 150,000 clones, 65% to 85% of them singletons, with roughly 8% in the top ten. Source material: peripheral blood. All receptors come from a human donor in a cohort sampled during active COVID-19.

V and J are TRBV24-1 and TRBJ2-7; the match to TRBD1 covers 7 bases. CDR1 is KGHDR and CDR2 is SFDVKD in the germline V gene. This CDR3 is 15 amino acids long. V shed 7 bases, J shed 2 bases, and the junction held 10 bases outside the gene matches. The CDR3 sequence: CATRASTGVTYEQYF. The CDR3 DNA reads TGTGCCACCAGGGCTTCCACAGGGGTCACCTACGAGCAGTACTTC.

The chain employs TRBV15 and TRBJ2-4, with 11 bases matching TRBD1. J lost 2 bases, V lost 5 bases, and 14 bases had no gene match. Per germline, CDR1 LNHNV and CDR2 YYDKDF (reference sequence). The CDR3 has 19 amino acids. This CDR3 reads CATSYHPRTGGVSKNIQYF. The CDR3 region has the DNA TGTGCCACCAGCTACCATCCTAGGACAGGGGGCGTATCCAAAAACATTCAGTACTTC.

The chain links TRBV27 to TRBJ1-5; the D is unclear. The CDR3 loop spans 16 amino acids. The V end was cut by 0 bases, the J end by 0 bases, with 9 bases between. Germline V lookup: CDR1 MNHEY, CDR2 SMNVEV (reference sequence). In DNA form, the CDR3 reads TGTGCCAGCAGTTTATCCATCGGGGTTAGCAATCAGCCCCAGCATTTT. It specifies CASSLSIGVSNQPQHF.

The rearrangement links TRBV6-1 to TRBJ1-4; 8 bases line up with TRBD1. The CDR3 has 14 amino acids. Trimming cost V 3 bases and J 7 bases; bases outside gene matches: 4. CDR1 MNHNS and CDR2 SASEGT come from the germline V gene. DNA of the CDR3: TGTGCCAGCAGTGATTCAGGGGGCCCTGAAAAACTGTTTTTT. Protein sequence: CASSDSGGPEKLFF.

This sequence joins TRBV11-3 and TRBJ2-1; tentative D call: TRBD1 (5 bases). Germline V lookup: CDR1 SGHNT, CDR2 YENEEA. This CDR3 contains 13 residues. The germline V and J ends were trimmed by 5 bases and 8 bases, with 13 bases remaining between them. For the CDR3, the DNA is TGTGCCAGCAGCGCCGACAGATACTATGAGCAGTTCTTC. Translated, it gives CASSADRYYEQFF.

The genes are TRBV28 and TRBJ2-3, with 10 bases that match TRBD2. The V gene's germline CDR1 is MDHEN and CDR2 SYDVKM. The CDR3 runs 15 residues. V was clipped by 6 bases and J by 5 bases; unmatched bases: 8. CDR3: CASSSQRGGLDTQYF. CDR3 DNA: TGTGCCAGCAGCTCTCAGCGGGGGGGGCTAGATACGCAGTATTTT.

The genes are TRBV9 and TRBJ2-7, with TRBD1 matching 10 bases. Looked up from germline, CDR1 is SGDLS and CDR2 is YYNGEE. The CDR3 has 14 amino acids. The junction had 1 base not matched to a gene; V was cut back by 2 bases and J by 2 bases. The CDR3 is CASSVGQGTYEQYF. In DNA, the CDR3 is TGTGCCAGCAGCGTGGGACAGGGGACCTACGAGCAGTACTTC.

In its sample, this clone was seen once. V gene TRBV5-4 combines with J gene TRBJ1-5; 8 bases fit TRBD1. CDR3 size: 15 residues. Looked up from germline, CDR1 is SGHNT and CDR2 is YYREEE (reference sequence). V was clipped by 3 bases and J by 5 bases; unmatched bases: 7. CDR3 in amino acids: CASSSGQGIDQPQHF. The CDR3 region has the DNA TGTGCCAGCAGCTCCGGACAGGGAATCGATCAGCCCCAGCATTTT.

The chain has TRBV5-1 and TRBJ2-7; 10 bases align to TRBD1. CDR3 size: 18 residues. Trimming cost V 2 bases and J 0 bases; bases outside gene matches: 11. CDR1 SGHRS and CDR2 YFSETQ come from the germline V gene. This chain's CDR3 is CASSFRDRGQITSYEQYF. CDR3 nucleotide sequence: TGCGCCAGCAGCTTCCGGGACAGGGGCCAAATCACCTCCTACGAGCAGTACTTC.

J is TRBJ2-3 and V is TRBV9; 10 nucleotides match TRBD2. CDR1 and CDR2 from the germline V gene are SGDLS and YYNGEE. The CDR3 spans 16 residues. V lost 5 bases, J lost 2 bases, and 8 bases stayed unmatched. CDR3 loop: CASSLAGDVYTDTQYF. The CDR3 DNA reads TGTGCCAGCAGTCTAGCGGGGGATGTTTACACAGATACGCAGTATTTT. The variable domain in full, with the rest retrieved from reference TRBV9 and TRBJ2-3, is DSGVTQTPKHLITATGQRVTLRCSPRSGDLSVYWYQQSLDQGLQFLIQYYNGEERAKGNILERFSAQQFPDLHSELNLSSLELGDSALYFCASSLAGDVYTDTQYFGPGTRLTVL.

The rearrangement uses TRBV4-2 and TRBJ2-3, with a possible D match to TRBD2 (7 bases). Trimming took 1 base from V and 6 from J, leaving 14 bases between them. The germline gives CDR1 LGHNA, CDR2 YNFKEQ. CDR3 length equals 15 residues. CDR3 DNA sequence: TGTGCCAGCAGCCAAGCGGGGGGCGAGTTGGATACGCAGTATTTT. It codes for CASSQAGGELDTQYF.

V gene TRBV18 combines with J gene TRBJ1-2, with D perhaps TRBD1 (5 bases). The CDR3 spans 14 residues. V was clipped by 2 bases and J by 2 bases, with 9 bases between them. Germline V lookup: CDR1 KGHSH, CDR2 LQKENI. The CDR3 DNA sequence: TGTGCCAGCTCACCAAAGGGGCGCAACTATGGCTACACCTTC. Translating it yields CASSPKGRNYGYTF.

DNA of the CDR3: TGTGCCAGCAATAATTGGGGCATCTACGAGCAGTACTTC. It yields the protein CASNNWGIYEQYF. The rearrangement joins TRBV5-6 to TRBJ2-7; D possibly corresponds to TRBD1 (5 bases). There are 13 residues in the CDR3. Germline V CDR1 and CDR2: SGHDT, YYEEEE. V lost 6 bases to trimming and J lost 3 bases, with 13 bases between them.

The chain joins TRBV5-1 to TRBJ2-7; D ambiguous. The germline gives CDR1 SGHRS, CDR2 YFSETQ. CDR3 length: 13 amino acids. V was trimmed by 0 bases and J by 4 bases, leaving 8 bases between them. In nucleotides, the CDR3 is TGCGCCAGCAGCTTGGGAGGTGGATACGAGCAGTACTTC. Translation gives CASSLGGGYEQYF.

The rearrangement uses TRBV18 and TRBJ1-2; tentative D call: TRBD1 (5 bases). V was clipped by 4 bases and J by 2 bases, with 8 bases between them. Germline lookup yields CDR1 KGHSH and CDR2 LQKENI. The CDR3 spans 13 residues. The CDR3 nucleotides are TGTGCCAGCTCACTGGGGGGAAACTATGGCTACACCTTC. Translation: CASSLGGNYGYTF.

The V and J genes are TRBV6-5 and TRBJ2-1; 12 bases agree with TRBD2. Germline lookup yields CDR1 MNHEY and CDR2 SVGAGI. The V and J ends lost 6 bases and 4 bases, in that order; junction bases with no gene match: 4. The CDR3 consists of 15 residues. CDR3 residues: CASRALAGGYNEQFF. CDR3 nucleotide sequence: TGTGCCAGCAGGGCACTAGCGGGGGGATACAATGAGCAGTTCTTC.

V is TRBV6-5 and J is TRBJ1-2; tentatively, D is TRBD1 (5 bases). Germline-derived CDR1 and CDR2 are MNHEY and SVGAGI. This CDR3 has 13 residues. Between the trimmed V and J ends, which lost 7 bases and 0 bases, there was a span of 9 bases. For the CDR3, the DNA is TGTGCCAGCAATGGGGGGACTAACTATGGCTACACCTTC. It specifies CASNGGTNYGYTF.

This chain uses TRBV6-5 with TRBJ2-1; a possible D gene is TRBD2 (5 bases). V dropped 7 bases and J dropped 3 bases, with 16 bases sitting between them. Germline values: CDR1 MNHEY, CDR2 SVGAGI. This CDR3 region has 15 residues. The CDR3 sequence: CASKNSGRYYNEQFF. The CDR3 DNA sequence: TGTGCCAGCAAAAATTCGGGGAGATACTACAATGAGCAGTTCTTC.

In this sample, this clone turned up once. V and J are TRBV6-5 and TRBJ1-5; TRBD1 is a possible D gene (6 bases). V lost 11 bases and J 7 bases, leaving 21 bases between the germline ends. CDR3 size: 14 residues. The germline CDR1 and CDR2 sequences are MNHEY and SVGAGI. The chain's CDR3 is CAPWGQDPEQPQHF. CDR3 sequence (DNA): TGTGCCCCCTGGGGGCAGGACCCCGAGCAGCCCCAGCATTTT.

The rearrangement links TRBV20-1 to TRBJ2-5; TRBD1 might be the D (5 bases). CDR1 and CDR2 from the germline V gene are DFQATT and SNEGSKA (reference sequence). Trimming shortened V by 4 bases and J by 5 bases, and 5 bases separated the two germline ends. The CDR3 has 10 amino acids. CDR3 sequence reads: CSAKGETQYF. As DNA, the CDR3 is TGCAGTGCTAAGGGGGAGACCCAGTACTTC.

The chain has TRBV7-2 and TRBJ2-2, with D possibly being TRBD2 (7 bases). Germline loops: CDR1 SGHTA, CDR2 FQGNSA. The CDR3 has 15 amino acids. V lost 5 bases to trimming and J lost 2 bases, with 12 bases between them. The CDR3 here is CASSPRGANTGELFF. The CDR3 region has the DNA TGTGCCAGCAGCCCCCGGGGGGCCAACACCGGGGAGCTGTTTTTT.